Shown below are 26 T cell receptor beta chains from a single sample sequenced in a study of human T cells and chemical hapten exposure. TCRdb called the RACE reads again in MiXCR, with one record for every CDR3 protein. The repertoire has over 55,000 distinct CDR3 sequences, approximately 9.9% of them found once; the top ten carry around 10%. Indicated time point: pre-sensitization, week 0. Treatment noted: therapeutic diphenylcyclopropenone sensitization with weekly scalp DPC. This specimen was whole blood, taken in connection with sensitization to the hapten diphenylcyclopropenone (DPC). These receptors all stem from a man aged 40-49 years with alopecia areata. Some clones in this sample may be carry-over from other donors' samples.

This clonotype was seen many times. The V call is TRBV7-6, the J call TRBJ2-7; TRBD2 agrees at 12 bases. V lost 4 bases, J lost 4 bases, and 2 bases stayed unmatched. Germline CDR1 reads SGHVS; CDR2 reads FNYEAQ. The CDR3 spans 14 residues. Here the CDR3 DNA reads TGTGCCAGCAGCTCGACTAGCGGGAGTTACGAGCAGTACTTC. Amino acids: CASSSTSGSYEQYF.

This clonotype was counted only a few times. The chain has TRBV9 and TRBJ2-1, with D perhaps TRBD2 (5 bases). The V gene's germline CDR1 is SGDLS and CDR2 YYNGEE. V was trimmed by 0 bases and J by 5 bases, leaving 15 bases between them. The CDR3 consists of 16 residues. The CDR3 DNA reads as TGTGCCAGCAGCGTAGACCCCCGGGGTGCTGACAATGAGCAGTTCTTC. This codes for CASSVDPRGADNEQFF.

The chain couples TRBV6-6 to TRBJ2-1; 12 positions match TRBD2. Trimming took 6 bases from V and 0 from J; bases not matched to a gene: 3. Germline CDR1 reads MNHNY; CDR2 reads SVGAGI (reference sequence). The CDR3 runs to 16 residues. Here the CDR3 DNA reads TGTGCCAGCAGGCCGACTAGCGGGAGCTCCTACAATGAGCAGTTCTTC. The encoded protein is CASRPTSGSSYNEQFF.

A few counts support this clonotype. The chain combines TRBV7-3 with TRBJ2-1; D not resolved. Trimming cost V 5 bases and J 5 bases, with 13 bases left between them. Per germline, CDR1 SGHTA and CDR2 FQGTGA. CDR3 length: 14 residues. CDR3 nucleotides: TGTGCCAGCAGCCCTGGGCTAGGGAACAATGAGCAGTTCTTC. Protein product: CASSPGLGNNEQFF.

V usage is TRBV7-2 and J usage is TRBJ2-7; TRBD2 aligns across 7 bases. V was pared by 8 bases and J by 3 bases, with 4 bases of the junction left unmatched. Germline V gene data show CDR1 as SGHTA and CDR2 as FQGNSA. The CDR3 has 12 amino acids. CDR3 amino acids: CASGRENYEQYF. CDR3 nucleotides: TGTGCCAGCGGGCGGGAGAACTACGAGCAGTACTTC.

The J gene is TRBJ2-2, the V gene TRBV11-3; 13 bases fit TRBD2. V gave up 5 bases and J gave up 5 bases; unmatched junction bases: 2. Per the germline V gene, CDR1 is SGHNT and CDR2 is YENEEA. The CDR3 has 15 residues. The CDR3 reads CASSGLAGDTGELFF. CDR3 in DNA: TGTGCCAGCAGCGGACTAGCGGGAGATACCGGGGAGCTGTTTTTT.

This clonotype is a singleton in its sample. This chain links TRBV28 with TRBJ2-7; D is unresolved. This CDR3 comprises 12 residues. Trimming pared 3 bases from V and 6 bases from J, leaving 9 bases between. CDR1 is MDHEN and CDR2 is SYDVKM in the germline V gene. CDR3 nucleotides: TGTGCCAGCAGTTTGTCGGAGTCCGAGCAGTACTTC. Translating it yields CASSLSESEQYF.

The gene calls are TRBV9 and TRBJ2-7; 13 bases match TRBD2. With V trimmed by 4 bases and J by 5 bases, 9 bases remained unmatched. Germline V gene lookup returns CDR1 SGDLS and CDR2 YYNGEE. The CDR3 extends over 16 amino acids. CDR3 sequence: CASSPLGLAGVNEQYF. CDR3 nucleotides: TGTGCCAGCAGCCCTCTCGGACTAGCGGGAGTAAACGAGCAGTACTTC.

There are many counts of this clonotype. Here the CDR3 DNA reads TGTGCCAGTAGCGAGCGGGATACGCAGTATTTT. Translated: CASSERDTQYF. The chain couples TRBV19 to TRBJ2-3, with D perhaps matching TRBD2 (5 bases). V was trimmed by 6 bases and J by 6 bases, leaving 7 bases between them. Germline CDR1 is LNHDA and CDR2 is SQIVND (reference sequence). CDR3 length: 11 residues.

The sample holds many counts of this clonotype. In nucleotides, the CDR3 is TGTGCCAGCAGTTACTGGCACCATGAGCAGTTCTTC. As protein: CASSYWHHEQFF. The chain has TRBV6-2 or TRBV6-3 and TRBJ2-1, with D hard to call. With 1 base removed from V and 8 bases from J, the gap between germline ends came to 6 bases. This CDR3 spans 12 amino acids. Germline V gene data show CDR1 as MNHEY and CDR2 as SVGEGT.

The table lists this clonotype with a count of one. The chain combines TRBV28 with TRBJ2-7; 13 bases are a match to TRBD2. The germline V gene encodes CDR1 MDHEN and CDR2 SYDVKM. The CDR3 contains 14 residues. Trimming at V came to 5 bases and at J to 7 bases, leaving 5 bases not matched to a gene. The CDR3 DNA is TGTGCCAGCAGTCCGACTAGCGGGAGGAGAGAGCAGTACTTC. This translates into CASSPTSGRREQYF. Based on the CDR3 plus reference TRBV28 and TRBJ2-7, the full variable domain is DVKVTQSSRYLVKRTGEKVFLECVQDMDHENMFWYRQDPGLGLRLIYFSYDVKMKEKGDIPEGYSVSREKKERFSLILESASTNQTSMYLCASSPTSGRREQYFGPGTRLTVT.

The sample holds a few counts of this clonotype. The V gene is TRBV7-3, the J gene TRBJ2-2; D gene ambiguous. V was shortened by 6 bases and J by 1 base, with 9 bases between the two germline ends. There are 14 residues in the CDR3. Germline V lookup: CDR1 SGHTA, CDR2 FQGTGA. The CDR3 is CASRRQGNTGELFF. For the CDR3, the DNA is TGTGCCAGCAGGCGGCAAGGGAACACCGGGGAGCTGTTTTTT.

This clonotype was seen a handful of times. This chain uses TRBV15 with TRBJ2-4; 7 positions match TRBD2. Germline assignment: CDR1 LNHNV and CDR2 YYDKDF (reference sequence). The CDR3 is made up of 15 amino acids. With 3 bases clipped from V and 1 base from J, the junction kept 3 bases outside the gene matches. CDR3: CATSSLADAKNIQYF. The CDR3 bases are TGTGCCACCAGCAGCCTAGCGGACGCCAAAAACATTCAGTACTTC.

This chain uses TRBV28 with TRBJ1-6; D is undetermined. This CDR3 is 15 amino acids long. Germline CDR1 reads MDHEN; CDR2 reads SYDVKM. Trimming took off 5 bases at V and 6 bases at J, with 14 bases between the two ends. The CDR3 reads CASSPGEEVNSPLHF. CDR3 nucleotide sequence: TGTGCCAGCAGTCCGGGAGAGGAGGTTAATTCACCCCTCCACTTT.

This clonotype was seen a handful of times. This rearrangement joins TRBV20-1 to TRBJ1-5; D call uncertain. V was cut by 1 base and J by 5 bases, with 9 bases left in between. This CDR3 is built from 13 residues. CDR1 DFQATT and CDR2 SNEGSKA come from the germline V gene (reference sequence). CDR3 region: CSARAQFDQPQHF. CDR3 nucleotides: TGCAGTGCTAGAGCCCAGTTCGATCAGCCCCAGCATTTT.

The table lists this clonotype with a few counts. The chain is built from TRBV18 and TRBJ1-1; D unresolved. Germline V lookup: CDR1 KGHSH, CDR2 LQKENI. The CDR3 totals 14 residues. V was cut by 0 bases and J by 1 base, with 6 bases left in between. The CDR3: CASSPPGSNTEAFF. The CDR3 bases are TGTGCCAGCTCACCACCGGGGTCGAACACTGAAGCTTTCTTT.

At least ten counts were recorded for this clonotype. CDR3 nucleotide sequence: TGTGCCAGCAGCTCCGGACAGAATCAGCCCCAGCATTTT. Protein: CASSSGQNQPQHF. The rearrangement links TRBV5-6 to TRBJ1-5, with a tentative D call TRBD1 (6 bases). Germline lookup yields CDR1 SGHDT and CDR2 YYEEEE. The CDR3 totals 13 residues. The germline V and J ends were trimmed by 3 bases and 4 bases, with 8 bases remaining between them.

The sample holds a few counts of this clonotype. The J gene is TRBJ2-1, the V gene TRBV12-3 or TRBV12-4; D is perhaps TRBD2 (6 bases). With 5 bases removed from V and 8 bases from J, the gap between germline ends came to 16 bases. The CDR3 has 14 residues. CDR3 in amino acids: CASSLGRKGHEQFF. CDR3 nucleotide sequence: TGTGCCAGCAGTCTGGGGAGGAAAGGGCATGAGCAGTTCTTC.

CDR3 in amino acids: CSARDSLRAGSNQPQHF. The CDR3 coding sequence is TGCAGTGCTAGAGACTCCCTTCGGGCAGGTAGCAATCAGCCCCAGCATTTT. This rearrangement joins TRBV20-1 to TRBJ1-5; unclear D gene. CDR1 is DFQATT and CDR2 is SNEGSKA in the germline V gene (reference sequence). The germline V and J ends were trimmed by 0 bases and 0 bases, with 15 bases remaining between them. The CDR3 has 17 residues.

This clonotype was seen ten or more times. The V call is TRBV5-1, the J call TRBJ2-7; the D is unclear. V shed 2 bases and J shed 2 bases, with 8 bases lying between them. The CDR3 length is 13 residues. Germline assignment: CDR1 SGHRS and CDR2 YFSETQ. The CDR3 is CASSFGQAYEQYF. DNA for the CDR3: TGCGCCAGCAGCTTCGGCCAAGCCTACGAGCAGTACTTC.

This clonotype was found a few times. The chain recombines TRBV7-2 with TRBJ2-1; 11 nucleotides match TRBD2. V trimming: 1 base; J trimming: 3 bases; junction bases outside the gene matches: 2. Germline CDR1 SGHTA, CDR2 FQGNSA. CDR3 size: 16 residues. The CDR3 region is CASSLDSGRVYNEQFF. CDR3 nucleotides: TGTGCCAGCAGCTTAGATAGCGGGAGGGTCTACAATGAGCAGTTCTTC.

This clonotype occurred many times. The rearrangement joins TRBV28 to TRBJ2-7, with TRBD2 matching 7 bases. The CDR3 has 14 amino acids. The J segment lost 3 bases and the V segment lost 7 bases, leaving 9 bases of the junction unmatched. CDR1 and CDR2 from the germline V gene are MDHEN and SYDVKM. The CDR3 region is CASTPSGTLYEQYF. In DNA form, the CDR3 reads TGTGCCAGCACTCCCAGCGGGACTCTCTACGAGCAGTACTTC.

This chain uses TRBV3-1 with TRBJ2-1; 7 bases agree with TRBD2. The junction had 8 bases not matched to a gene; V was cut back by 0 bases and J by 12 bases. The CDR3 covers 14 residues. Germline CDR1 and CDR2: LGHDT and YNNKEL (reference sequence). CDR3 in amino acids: CASSQDPTSDMQFF. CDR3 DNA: TGTGCCAGCAGCCAAGACCCTACTAGCGACATGCAGTTCTTC.

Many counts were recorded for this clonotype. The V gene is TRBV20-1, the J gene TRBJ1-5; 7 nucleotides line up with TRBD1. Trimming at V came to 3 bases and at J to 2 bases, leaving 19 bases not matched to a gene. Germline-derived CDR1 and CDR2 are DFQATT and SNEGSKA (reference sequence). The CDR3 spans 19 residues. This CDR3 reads CSASGTGQPGGWGNQPQHF. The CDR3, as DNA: TGCAGTGCTAGTGGTACGGGACAGCCGGGAGGATGGGGCAATCAGCCCCAGCATTTT.

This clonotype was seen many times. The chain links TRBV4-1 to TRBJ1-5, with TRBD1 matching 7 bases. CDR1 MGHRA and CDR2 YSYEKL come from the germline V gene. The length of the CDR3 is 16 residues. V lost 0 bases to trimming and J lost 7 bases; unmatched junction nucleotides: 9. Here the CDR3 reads CASSQDQSRGIQPQHF. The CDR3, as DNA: TGCGCCAGCAGCCAAGATCAAAGCAGGGGGATACAGCCCCAGCATTTT.

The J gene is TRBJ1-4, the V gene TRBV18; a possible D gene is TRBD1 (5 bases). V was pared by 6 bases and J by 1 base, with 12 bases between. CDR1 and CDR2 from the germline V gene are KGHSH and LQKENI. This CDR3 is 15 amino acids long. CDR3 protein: CASSPTGGTNEKLFF. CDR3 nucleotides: TGTGCCAGCTCTCCTACAGGAGGAACTAATGAAAAACTGTTTTTT.